The rows below give T cell receptor beta chains drawn from one sample of a study of cytomegalovirus exposure and HLA in healthy donors. Using immunoSEQ multiplex PCR, the repertoire was profiled, and TCRdb retains in-frame clones only, with some absent. The data contain about 240,000 clones, 87% of them singletons. The specimen was PBMCs. These receptors were taken from a man younger than 35 in good health and CMV-seronegative. CDR3s include the opening cysteine and the closing phenylalanine or tryptophan. The listing skips clone size in some rows; elsewhere it reads once, few, many or a size class.

v_call: TRBV5-4; j_call: TRBJ2-1; cdr3_length: 12; clone_size: few; cdr3_aa: CASSLVPNEQFF
v_call: TRBV18; j_call: TRBJ1-1; cdr3_length: 16; clone_size: once; cdr3_aa: CASSPPNLQRDTEAFF
v_call: TRBV7-9; j_call: TRBJ1-5; cdr3_length: 14; clone_size: .; cdr3_aa: CASSLGQTSGPQHF
v_call: TRBV27; j_call: TRBJ2-6; cdr3_length: 13; clone_size: .; cdr3_aa: CAIRVSGANVLTF
v_call: TRBV5-4; j_call: TRBJ2-7; cdr3_length: 14; clone_size: .; cdr3_aa: CASSTRTGLGEQYF
v_call: TRBV6-1; j_call: TRBJ2-3; cdr3_length: 13; clone_size: .; cdr3_aa: CASGDRVTDTQYF
v_call: TRBV5-1; j_call: TRBJ2-5; cdr3_length: 13; clone_size: .; cdr3_aa: CASSWAPGETQYF
v_call: TRBV7-2; j_call: TRBJ2-1; cdr3_length: 14; clone_size: .; cdr3_aa: CASSLVAGSNEQFF
v_call: TRBV5-1; j_call: TRBJ2-7; cdr3_length: 14; clone_size: .; cdr3_aa: CASSLAGFVHEQYF
v_call: TRBV27; j_call: TRBJ2-3; cdr3_length: 15; clone_size: .; cdr3_aa: CASSSRTSGVDTQYF
v_call: TRBV7-2; j_call: TRBJ2-1; cdr3_length: 13; clone_size: .; cdr3_aa: CASSIQGMGEQFF
v_call: TRBV7-2; j_call: TRBJ1-2; cdr3_length: 17; clone_size: .; cdr3_aa: CASSARGAIILNYGYTF
v_call: TRBV5-1; j_call: TRBJ1-1; cdr3_length: 14; clone_size: .; cdr3_aa: CASSSGESGTEAFF
v_call: TRBV7-9; j_call: TRBJ2-3; cdr3_length: 16; clone_size: .; cdr3_aa: CASSKGLAVSTDTQYF
v_call: TRBV19; j_call: TRBJ1-6; cdr3_length: 12; clone_size: .; cdr3_aa: CASQRSTSPLHF
v_call: TRBV19; j_call: TRBJ2-3; cdr3_length: 14; clone_size: once; cdr3_aa: CASSTWDRSDTQYF
v_call: TRBV13; j_call: TRBJ1-1; cdr3_length: 12; clone_size: .; cdr3_aa: CASSLAVTEAFF
v_call: TRBV20-1; j_call: TRBJ1-2; cdr3_length: 11; clone_size: once; cdr3_aa: CNSPRIGGYTF
v_call: TRBV6-6; j_call: TRBJ2-1; cdr3_length: 11; clone_size: .; cdr3_aa: CASSSQPEQFF
v_call: TRBV4-3; j_call: TRBJ2-1; cdr3_length: 16; clone_size: .; cdr3_aa: CASSQEPGQDYNEQFF
v_call: TRBV30; j_call: TRBJ2-2; cdr3_length: 16; clone_size: .; cdr3_aa: CAWSVTPSVITGELFF
v_call: TRBV11-2; j_call: TRBJ2-7; cdr3_length: 13; clone_size: .; cdr3_aa: CASSKREGSEQYF
v_call: TRBV28; j_call: TRBJ2-1; cdr3_length: 13; clone_size: .; cdr3_aa: CASSLVRGHEQFF
v_call: TRBV7-9; j_call: TRBJ1-1; cdr3_length: 16; clone_size: .; cdr3_aa: CASSLAPTEMNTEAFF
v_call: TRBV27; j_call: TRBJ2-7; cdr3_length: 15; clone_size: .; cdr3_aa: CASSFFAGGTYEQYF
v_call: TRBV27; j_call: TRBJ2-3; cdr3_length: 20; clone_size: .; cdr3_aa: CASSPLGARGRPTSTDTQYF
v_call: TRBV9; j_call: TRBJ2-7; cdr3_length: 14; clone_size: .; cdr3_aa: CASSVGQGRYEQYF
v_call: TRBV6-5; j_call: TRBJ2-2; cdr3_length: 14; clone_size: few; cdr3_aa: CASNSGRDTGELFF
v_call: TRBV7-2; j_call: TRBJ2-3; cdr3_length: 15; clone_size: .; cdr3_aa: CASTTGGTYTDTQYF
v_call: TRBV19; j_call: TRBJ2-3; cdr3_length: 15; clone_size: .; cdr3_aa: CASSIGFGVSDTQYF
v_call: TRBV16; j_call: TRBJ2-6; cdr3_length: 14; clone_size: .; cdr3_aa: CASSLRTGANVLTF
v_call: TRBV30; j_call: TRBJ2-2; cdr3_length: 14; clone_size: .; cdr3_aa: CAWNAGGNTGELFF
v_call: TRBV7-9; j_call: TRBJ2-7; cdr3_length: 14; clone_size: .; cdr3_aa: CASKGTGGGYEQYF
v_call: TRBV14; j_call: TRBJ2-1; cdr3_length: 17; clone_size: .; cdr3_aa: CASSQVGPGQGPDEQFF
v_call: TRBV18; j_call: TRBJ1-6; cdr3_length: 17; clone_size: .; cdr3_aa: CASSPQGQGALNSPLHF
v_call: TRBV6-5; j_call: TRBJ1-2; cdr3_length: 14; clone_size: .; cdr3_aa: CASRPTGGSYGYTF
v_call: TRBV7-9; j_call: TRBJ1-1; cdr3_length: 13; clone_size: .; cdr3_aa: CASTRQGNTEAFF